The following is a TCR beta chain sequence with its context. What it recognizes is unknown. This entry comes from a study of blood T cells in healthy people across ages. Next came a second PCR, run for about 6 to 12 cycles, which used a sample-barcoded 5' primer along with a J-beta primer mix. A template-switch adaptor with 12 random nucleotides tagged each cDNA molecule. TCRdb used MiXCR to reprocess the 5' RACE reads, holding one entry per CDR3 protein. The repertoire holds some 1.5 million distinct CDR3 sequences, with roughly 43% as singletons. General observations from the study: Estimates drawn from one million T cells were deemed to understate diversity. Relative to aged donors, long-lived donors carried more naive CD4+ cells and displayed higher diversity.

The sequencing input was blood. The sequence derives from a woman younger than 30 in good health.

The CDR3 DNA is TGTGCCAGCAGCGCATCATCCAGGGGGCGGGAGCAGTTCTTC. Protein sequence: CASSASSRGREQFF. V usage is TRBV7-2 and J usage is TRBJ2-1, with 8 bases matching TRBD1. Germline CDR1 reads SGHTA; CDR2 reads FQGNSA. The V and J ends lost 5 bases and 10 bases, in that order; junction bases with no gene match: 10. The length of the CDR3 is 14 residues. Filled out from reference TRBV7-2 and TRBJ2-1, the complete variable domain reads GAGVSQSPSNKVTEKGKDVELRCDPISGHTALYWYRQSLGQGLEFLIYFQGNSAPDKSGLPSDRFSAERTGGSVSTLTIQRTQQEDSAVYLCASSASSRGREQFFGPGTRLTVL.